Below are 4 T cell receptor beta chains sequenced from a single sample in a study of cytomegalovirus exposure and HLA in healthy donors. The PCR employed 60 Vbeta primers together with 13 Jbeta primers. Profiled with immunoSEQ multiplex PCR; TCRdb holds only in-frame clones, not every one. The sample consists of about 170,000 clones, roughly four fifths of them appearing once. Sequenced sample: PBMCs. The receptors here all came from a girl aged 5-17 years in good health and CMV-seropositive.

The sample holds a few counts of this clone. Within the sample, other DNA sequences also encode this same CDR3. The CDR3, as DNA: TGTGCCAGCAGCGTAGGGACAGTGAACACTGAAGCTTTCTTT. Protein sequence: CASSVGTVNTEAFF. V gene TRBV9 combines with J gene TRBJ1-1, with D possibly matching TRBD1 (6 bases). Germline V CDR1 and CDR2: SGDLS, YYNGEE. The V end was cut by 0 bases, the J end by 0 bases, with 6 bases between. The CDR3 totals 14 residues.

This clone appeared once. The CDR3 is CASGSQHRDDTGELFF. CDR3 nucleotide sequence: TGTGCTAGTGGTTCCCAACACAGGGATGACACCGGGGAGCTGTTTTTT. J is TRBJ2-2 and V is TRBV12-5; weak D call: TRBD1 (6 bases). V gave up 4 bases and J gave up 3 bases, with 15 bases separating them. The germline V gene encodes CDR1 LGHNT and CDR2 FRNRAP. There are 16 residues in the CDR3.

CDR3 nucleotide sequence: TGTGCCAGCAGCTCACAGGGCGGGAACACTGAAGCTTTCTTT. Amino acid sequence: CASSSQGGNTEAFF. The chain joins TRBV7-9 to TRBJ1-1, with D possibly matching TRBD1 (6 bases). V lost 4 bases, J lost 1 base, and 10 bases lay in between. Germline V gene lookup returns CDR1 SEHNR and CDR2 FQNEAQ (reference sequence). This CDR3 region has 14 residues.

The V gene is TRBV4-1, the J gene TRBJ2-1; TRBD1 matches 7 bases. The CDR3 sequence is 13 residues long. V trimming: 3 bases; J trimming: 8 bases; junction bases outside the gene matches: 4. Germline V gene sequence: CDR1 MGHRA, CDR2 YSYEKL. The DNA for the CDR3 is TGCGCCAGCAGCCACAACGACAGGGATGAGCAGTTCTTC. Encoded protein: CASSHNDRDEQFF.